What follows are 30 T cell receptor beta chains derived from one specimen sequenced in a study of immune evolution from preneoplasia to lung adenocarcinoma (dated by TCRdb to about 2021). The library was generated by the immunoSEQ multiplex PCR assay. TCRdb holds this immuneACCESS table with in-frame rearrangements only. Some clones are missing; in checked studies, unresolved V genes explain under half, and the rest has no known cause. The sample table lists thousands of clones, approximately 80% of them with a count of one. Roughly a tenth of the sample lies in the top ten. Sequencing input: FFPE adjacent normal lung tissue. All receptors derive from a person between 60 and 79 years old with lung adenocarcinoma.

The rearrangement links TRBV11-2 to TRBJ1-6, with a tentative D call TRBD1 (5 bases). CDR1 is SGHAT, CDR2 FQNNGV, per germline. The CDR3 runs 14 residues. The V and J ends lost 0 bases and 10 bases respectively, with 10 bases between them. Here the CDR3 reads CASSLDRGASPLHF. For the CDR3, the DNA is TGTGCCAGCAGCTTAGACCGGGGCGCCTCACCCCTCCACTTT. The whole variable domain, remainder taken from reference TRBV11-2 and TRBJ1-6, is EAGVAQSPRYKIIEKRQSVAFWCNPISGHATLYWYQQILGQGPKLLIQFQNNGVVDDSQLPKDRFSAERLKGVDSTLKIQPAKLEDSAVYLCASSLDRGASPLHFGNGTRLTVT.

V and J are TRBV27 and TRBJ1-2, with D possibly being TRBD1 (5 bases). The V end was cut by 1 base, the J end by 0 bases, with 9 bases between. The CDR3 consists of 15 residues. Per germline, CDR1 MNHEY and CDR2 SMNVEV (reference sequence). CDR3 coding DNA: TGTGCCAGCAGTTTATTGCAGGGAGCTAACTATGGCTACACCTTC. Translated: CASSLLQGANYGYTF.

This clone was recorded a few times. The gene calls are TRBV10-3 and TRBJ1-5; weak D call: TRBD1 (6 bases). This CDR3 has 13 residues. Germline assignment: CDR1 ENHRY and CDR2 SYGVKD. Trimming stripped 3 bases from V and 4 bases from J, with 7 bases between. For the CDR3, the DNA is TGTGCCATCAGTGAAGGGACAAATCAGCCCCAGCATTTT. It yields the protein CAISEGTNQPQHF.

This chain connects TRBV7-9 to TRBJ2-2; D perhaps matches TRBD1 (5 bases). This CDR3 is built from 14 residues. The V and J ends lost 6 bases and 0 bases respectively, with 8 bases between them. Germline V gives CDR1 SEHNR, CDR2 FQNEAQ (reference sequence). As DNA, the CDR3 is TGTGCCAGCAGTGGACACCCGAACACCGGGGAGCTGTTTTTT. It translates to CASSGHPNTGELFF.

The chain combines TRBV7-9 with TRBJ2-7; TRBD1 matches at 7 bases. The CDR3 length is 14 residues. Trimming took 1 base from V and 0 from J; bases not matched to a gene: 0. Germline V lookup: CDR1 SEHNR, CDR2 FQNEAQ (reference sequence). This CDR3 is CASSLGTGSYEQYF. The CDR3 nucleotides read TGTGCCAGCAGCTTAGGGACAGGCTCCTACGAGCAGTACTTC.

The gene calls are TRBV27 and TRBJ2-7, with TRBD1 matching 11 bases. CDR3 length: 16 amino acids. Trimming cost V 2 bases and J 1 base; bases outside gene matches: 4. The germline V gene encodes CDR1 MNHEY and CDR2 SMNVEV (reference sequence). The CDR3: CASSLGDRGMSYEQYF. The CDR3 DNA reads TGTGCCAGCAGTTTAGGGGACAGGGGGATGTCCTACGAGCAGTACTTC.

This chain joins TRBV29-1 and TRBJ2-3; no clear D gene. Trimming removed 4 bases at V and 5 bases at J, with 10 bases between. Germline V lookup: CDR1 SQVTM, CDR2 ANQGSEA. The length of the CDR3 is 12 residues. The CDR3 DNA follows: TGCAGCGTTGCTCTACAACAAGATACGCAGTATTTT. Its translation: CSVALQQDTQYF.

J is TRBJ1-2 and V is TRBV5-4, with D possibly TRBD1 on 6 matching bases. V lost 4 bases, J lost 5 bases, and 15 bases lay in between. The CDR3 is made up of 14 amino acids. Germline CDR1 SGHNT, CDR2 YYREEE (reference sequence). The chain's CDR3 is CASSPPTGTYGYTF. For the CDR3, the DNA is TGTGCCAGCAGCCCCCCCACAGGGACTTATGGCTACACCTTC.

The rearrangement links TRBV19 to TRBJ1-4; 9 bases are shared with TRBD1. The CDR3 covers 15 residues. Germline V gene lookup returns CDR1 LNHDA and CDR2 SQIVND (reference sequence). V gave up 3 bases and J gave up 5 bases; unmatched junction bases: 4. The CDR3 sequence is CASSITGTGNEKLFF. As DNA, the CDR3 is TGTGCCAGTAGTATCACCGGGACAGGGAATGAAAAACTGTTTTTT.

This clone was picked up a small number of times. The chain combines TRBV7-6 with TRBJ2-1; TRBD2 matches 10 bases. CDR3 length equals 17 residues. The germline V gene encodes CDR1 SGHVS and CDR2 FNYEAQ. V dropped 4 bases and J dropped 2; count of bases not matched to a gene: 8. CDR3 DNA: TGTGCCAGCAGCTCGCCGGTAGCGGGAGGACCCTACAATGAGCAGTTCTTC. Translated: CASSSPVAGGPYNEQFF.

This clone was seen only a few times. The chain combines TRBV5-6 with TRBJ2-7; D uncertain. Between the trimmed V and J ends, which lost 0 bases and 5 bases, there was a span of 12 bases. Germline CDR1 SGHDT, CDR2 YYEEEE. The CDR3 runs 14 residues. The CDR3 here is CASSLGHPRHEQYF. Here the CDR3 DNA reads TGTGCCAGCAGCTTGGGACACCCACGCCACGAGCAGTACTTC.

The chain carries TRBV9 and TRBJ1-2, with a possible D match to TRBD1 (5 bases). The V gene lost 0 bases and the J gene lost 5 bases, with 8 bases spanning the gap. The CDR3 spans 13 residues. Germline CDR1 SGDLS, CDR2 YYNGEE. The CDR3 loop reads CASSVDGAYGYTF. The CDR3 nucleotides read TGTGCCAGCAGCGTAGACGGGGCGTATGGCTACACCTTC.

The chain carries TRBV20-1 and TRBJ2-7; D ambiguous. Germline CDR1 reads DFQATT; CDR2 reads SNEGSKA (reference sequence). The V gene lost 2 bases and the J gene lost 2 bases, with 4 bases spanning the gap. This CDR3 has 11 amino acids. In nucleotides, the CDR3 is TGCAGTGCTAGAACAGCCTACGAGCAGTACTTC. Translated: CSARTAYEQYF.

This clone was seen more than once but under ten times. V is TRBV19 and J is TRBJ1-1; 8 nucleotides match TRBD1. The CDR3 runs 15 residues. Trimming at V came to 5 bases and at J to 4 bases, leaving 9 bases not matched to a gene. CDR1 is LNHDA and CDR2 is SQIVND in the germline V gene (reference sequence). CDR3 in DNA: TGTGCCAGTAGTGCCGTACAGGGGGGGAGCACTGAAGCTTTCTTT. This translates into CASSAVQGGSTEAFF.

This chain connects TRBV6-6 to TRBJ2-7, with TRBD2 matching 7 bases. CDR3 length: 15 residues. J gave up 2 bases and V 2 bases, and 6 bases lay outside the gene matches. Looked up from germline, CDR1 is MNHNY and CDR2 is SVGAGI (reference sequence). The CDR3 DNA is TGTGCCAGCAGTTACCGCCGGGACTACACCTACGAGCAGTACTTC. As protein: CASSYRRDYTYEQYF.

This clone was observed a handful of times. The V call is TRBV2, the J call TRBJ2-1; D might be TRBD1 (6 bases). CDR3 length equals 12 residues. Between the trimmed V and J ends, which lost 10 bases and 4 bases, there was a span of 11 bases. Per germline, CDR1 SNHLY and CDR2 FYNNEI. Here the CDR3 DNA reads TGTGCCATCCACGGGACATACAATGAGCAGTTCTTC. This sequence encodes CAIHGTYNEQFF.

V and J are TRBV29-1 and TRBJ1-2; unclear D gene. This CDR3 comprises 10 residues. Germline CDR1 and CDR2: SQVTM and ANQGSEA. V was trimmed by 3 bases and J by 8 bases, leaving 7 bases between them. This CDR3 is CSVDADGYTF. The CDR3 bases are TGCAGCGTTGACGCTGACGGCTACACCTTC.

The gene calls are TRBV6-4 and TRBJ1-6; TRBD1 matches at 9 bases. Trimming at V came to 6 bases and at J to 8 bases, leaving 11 bases not matched to a gene. Germline V gives CDR1 MRHNA, CDR2 SNTAGT. This CDR3 has 16 residues. CDR3 DNA: TGTGCCAGCAGGCTTACAGGGGGCGCGGTGGATTCACCCCTCCACTTT. It yields the protein CASRLTGGAVDSPLHF.

This clone has more than one count but fewer than ten. The chain couples TRBV6-1 to TRBJ2-3, with D unresolved. The CDR3 runs 16 residues. Germline assignment: CDR1 MNHNS and CDR2 SASEGT. V was trimmed by 1 base and J by 3 bases, leaving 14 bases between them. This CDR3 is CASSEGLGQLTDTQYF. In nucleotides, the CDR3 is TGTGCCAGCAGTGAAGGCTTAGGGCAATTAACAGATACGCAGTATTTT.

The chain joins TRBV18 to TRBJ2-5; D is unclear. Germline V CDR1 and CDR2: KGHSH, LQKENI. V was shortened by 1 base and J by 3 bases, with 0 bases between the two germline ends. There are 11 residues in the CDR3. CDR3 in amino acids: CASSPQETQYF. The DNA of the CDR3 is TGTGCCAGCTCACCACAAGAGACCCAGTACTTC.

This clone counts as large (0.1 to 1%). The CDR3 sequence is CASSETLQGVAFF. The DNA of the CDR3 is TGTGCCAGCAGTGAAACACTACAGGGGGTAGCTTTCTTT. The chain recombines TRBV6-4 with TRBJ1-1, with 8 bases that match TRBD1. CDR1 is MRHNA and CDR2 is SNTAGT in the germline V gene. The ends lost 3 bases at V and 10 bases at J; junction bases unmatched: 7. The CDR3 is made up of 13 amino acids.

The chain recombines TRBV6-7 with TRBJ1-5; no firm D call. TRBV6-7 is recorded as an ORF, its role being uncertain. The CDR3 length is 14 residues. The germline V and J ends were trimmed by 0 bases and 4 bases, with 7 bases remaining between them. Here the CDR3 reads CASSYSSGNQPQHF. CDR3 sequence (DNA): TGTGCCAGCAGTTACTCGAGTGGGAATCAGCCCCAGCATTTT.

The V call is TRBV9, the J call TRBJ1-2; no clear D. Germline lookup yields CDR1 SGDLS and CDR2 YYNGEE. This CDR3 is 15 amino acids long. V lost 3 bases and J 1 base, leaving 13 bases between the germline ends. CDR3 bases: TGTGCCAGCAGCGGGGAGGACGGACTTAACTATGGCTACACCTTC. The encoded protein is CASSGEDGLNYGYTF.

Relative to its sample, this clone is medium-sized. This chain links TRBV5-1 with TRBJ1-1; TRBD1 might be the D (6 bases). Germline V gene lookup returns CDR1 SGHRS and CDR2 YFSETQ. This CDR3 has 15 residues. Deletions cut 2 bases from V and 2 bases from J, with 13 bases between. This chain's CDR3 is CASSLGGARNTEAFF. In DNA form, the CDR3 reads TGCGCCAGCAGCTTAGGGGGGGCGCGTAACACTGAAGCTTTCTTT.

This sequence joins TRBV7-9 and TRBJ2-5, with D perhaps matching TRBD1 (5 bases). The germline CDR1 and CDR2 sequences are SEHNR and FQNEAQ (reference sequence). The V end was cut by 3 bases, the J end by 1 base, with 12 bases between. CDR3 length equals 15 residues. In DNA form, the CDR3 reads TGTGCCAGCAGCTTGGGATTGGGGCCCCAAGAGACCCAGTACTTC. Residues: CASSLGLGPQETQYF.

The chain couples TRBV18 to TRBJ1-5; TRBD1 aligns across 8 bases. Germline assignment: CDR1 KGHSH and CDR2 LQKENI. CDR3 length: 13 residues. Germline trimming cut 4 bases from V and 7 bases from J; bases unmatched to any gene: 3. CDR3 amino acids: CASSRGQDQPQHF. DNA of the CDR3: TGTGCCAGCTCACGGGGACAGGACCAGCCCCAGCATTTT.

The chain is built from TRBV19 and TRBJ1-4; TRBD1 agrees at 8 bases. Germline V gene lookup returns CDR1 LNHDA and CDR2 SQIVND (reference sequence). J was trimmed by 4 bases and V by 4 bases; bases with no gene match: 5. The CDR3 has 15 residues. The CDR3, as DNA: TGTGCCAGTAGTAAGCAGGGGGCTGGTAATGAAAAACTGTTTTTT. Protein sequence: CASSKQGAGNEKLFF. Full variable domain (outside the CDR3, taken from reference TRBV19 and TRBJ1-4): DGGITQSPKYLFRKEGQNVTLSCEQNLNHDAMYWYRQDPGQGLRLIYYSQIVNDFQKGDIAEGYSVSREKKESFPLTVTSAQKNPTAFYLCASSKQGAGNEKLFFGSGTQLSVL.

J is TRBJ1-1 and V is TRBV18, with D perhaps TRBD1 (5 bases). The V end lost 4 bases, the J end lost 5 bases, and 14 bases lay between the germline ends. CDR1 and CDR2 from the germline V gene are KGHSH and LQKENI. CDR3 length: 14 residues. The CDR3 sequence is CASSRLREGTEAFF. As DNA, the CDR3 is TGTGCCAGCTCACGCCTCAGGGAAGGGACTGAAGCTTTCTTT.

The chain has TRBV29-1 and TRBJ2-1; 8 bases map to TRBD2. The V and J ends lost 3 bases and 3 bases, in that order; junction bases with no gene match: 4. The CDR3 is 14 residues long. Germline assignment: CDR1 SQVTM and CDR2 ANQGSEA. Written as DNA, the CDR3 is TGCAGCGTTGACGGGCTAGCGGGCTACAATGAGCAGTTCTTC. Its protein product is CSVDGLAGYNEQFF.

The rearrangement joins TRBV15 to TRBJ2-3; tentatively, D is TRBD2 (5 bases). Per the germline V gene, CDR1 is LNHNV and CDR2 is YYDKDF (reference sequence). V was trimmed by 0 bases and J by 2 bases, leaving 15 bases between them. The CDR3 is 17 residues long. CDR3 amino acids: CATSRDLVSEATDTQYF. As DNA, the CDR3 is TGTGCCACCAGCAGAGATTTAGTTTCGGAGGCCACAGATACGCAGTATTTT.